This entry describes one TCR beta chain. As yet, its antigen is unknown. The data are from a study of T cells in Graves' hyperthyroidism and ophthalmopathy. The hyperthyroidism patients had all been newly diagnosed, and their disease duration was under 2 months. Their ages ranged from 18 to 65 years. Notes on the study in general: Blood also contained most expanded thyroid clonotypes above 0.001.

CDR3 length: 15 residues. Trimming left V 7 bases short and J 2 bases short, with 17 bases between. There were TCR beta CDR3 regions amplified from RNA transcripts. In the first-round RT-PCR of the TCR CDR3, the HTBI primer set was used. Each CDR3 protein gets one entry after TCRdb re-called the multiplex PCR reads with MiXCR. The table has about 280,000 distinct CDR3 sequences, less than 30% seen once; the top ten hold 20% to 30%. Sequenced: blood. The chain uses TRBV12-3 or TRBV12-4 and TRBJ1-2; maybe TRBD1 (5 bases). The origin of this receptor is a man aged 35-49 years with Graves' hyperthyroidism that later progressed to Graves' ophthalmopathy. The CDR3 DNA reads as TGTGCCAGCAAAAAGCGGGGCTTCCTCAACTATGGCTACACCTTC. It is translated as CASKKRGFLNYGYTF.